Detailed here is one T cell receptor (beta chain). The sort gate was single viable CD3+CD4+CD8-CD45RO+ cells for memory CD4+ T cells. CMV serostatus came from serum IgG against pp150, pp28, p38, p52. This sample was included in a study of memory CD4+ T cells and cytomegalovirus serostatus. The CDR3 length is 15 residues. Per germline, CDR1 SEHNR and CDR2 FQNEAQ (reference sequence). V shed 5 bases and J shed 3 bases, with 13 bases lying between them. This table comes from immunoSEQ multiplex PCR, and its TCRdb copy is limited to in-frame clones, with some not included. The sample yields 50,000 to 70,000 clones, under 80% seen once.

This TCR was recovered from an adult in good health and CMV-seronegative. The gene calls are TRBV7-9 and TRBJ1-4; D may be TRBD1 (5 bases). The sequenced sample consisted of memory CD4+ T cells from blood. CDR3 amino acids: CASSGMGGANEKLFF. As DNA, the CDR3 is TGTGCCAGCAGCGGCATGGGGGGAGCTAATGAAAAACTGTTTTTT.